The next 28 T cell receptor beta chains were all read from a single sample in a study of blood T cell repertoires in COVID-19. Repertoires were generated with immunoSEQ multiplex PCR, while TCRdb's copy carries only in-frame clones and drops some. The sample has under 250,000 clones; 80% to 85% are singletons. Sequencing used peripheral blood. The receptors derive from a woman between 55 and 75 years old with acute or convalescent COVID-19.

CDR3 bases: TGTGCCAGCAGTTCAGGGGTGGTGAACACTGAAGCTTTCTTT. Translating it yields CASSSGVVNTEAFF. This chain connects TRBV27 to TRBJ1-1; D perhaps matches TRBD1 (6 bases). CDR3 length: 14 residues. In germline, CDR1 is MNHEY, CDR2 SMNVEV (reference sequence). Trimming removed 4 bases at V and 0 bases at J, with 9 bases between.

V and J are TRBV20-1 and TRBJ2-2, with 9 bases that match TRBD1. The germline CDR1 and CDR2 sequences are DFQATT and SNEGSKA (reference sequence). The CDR3 sequence is 16 residues long. V was clipped by 3 bases and J by 5 bases; unmatched bases: 10. The CDR3 DNA is TGCAGTGCTAGTAGTACAGGGGGCAATCGTACCGGGGAGCTGTTTTTT. This gives the protein CSASSTGGNRTGELFF.

The V and J genes are TRBV11-2 and TRBJ1-5; D is perhaps TRBD1 (6 bases). Deletions cut 0 bases from V and 0 bases from J, with 9 bases between. The germline gives CDR1 SGHAT, CDR2 FQNNGV. CDR3 size: 16 residues. The CDR3 sequence: CASSLERGSSNQPQHF. In DNA, the CDR3 is TGTGCCAGCAGCTTAGAAAGGGGGTCTAGCAATCAGCCCCAGCATTTT. Full variable domain (outside the CDR3, taken from reference TRBV11-2 and TRBJ1-5): EAGVAQSPRYKIIEKRQSVAFWCNPISGHATLYWYQQILGQGPKLLIQFQNNGVVDDSQLPKDRFSAERLKGVDSTLKIQPAKLEDSAVYLCASSLERGSSNQPQHFGDGTRLSIL.

This chain links TRBV6-5 with TRBJ1-1; 8 bases map to TRBD1. Looked up from germline, CDR1 is MNHEY and CDR2 is SVGAGI. There are 15 residues in the CDR3. V shed 0 bases and J 11 bases; nucleotides not matched to a gene: 11. CDR3 sequence (DNA): TGTGCCAGCAGTTACTCGACGGACAGGGCGGTGTCCGCTTTCTTT. Translated, it gives CASSYSTDRAVSAFF.

The chain carries TRBV6-2 or TRBV6-3 and TRBJ2-2; 9 nucleotides align to TRBD2. Germline-derived CDR1 and CDR2 are MNHEY and SVGEGT. The junction had 12 bases not matched to a gene; V was cut back by 5 bases and J by 8 bases. The CDR3 runs to 16 residues. In nucleotides, the CDR3 is TGTGCCAGCAGTGACTGGGGACTAGCTAGAGGTGGGGAGCTGTTTTTT. Its translation: CASSDWGLARGGELFF.

This chain uses TRBV28 with TRBJ2-2; tentative D call: TRBD2 (5 bases). The germline V and J ends were trimmed by 2 bases and 8 bases, with 15 bases remaining between them. This CDR3 comprises 15 residues. Germline-derived CDR1 and CDR2 are MDHEN and SYDVKM. Here the CDR3 DNA reads TGTGCCAGCAGTTTACTAGCCAGGATCCGGGGGGAGCTGTTTTTT. Protein product: CASSLLARIRGELFF.

The chain is built from TRBV19 and TRBJ2-7; 8 nucleotides agree with TRBD1. Germline CDR1 is LNHDA and CDR2 is SQIVND (reference sequence). This CDR3 is built from 14 residues. V was clipped by 9 bases and J by 2 bases; unmatched bases: 9. The DNA for the CDR3 is TGTGCCAGCAGTGCCGGGACAGGTCCCTACGAGCAGTACTTC. Its protein is CASSAGTGPYEQYF.

The chain employs TRBV6-2 or TRBV6-3 and TRBJ1-2, with D unclear. Between the trimmed V and J ends, which lost 5 bases and 4 bases, there was a span of 17 bases. Germline assignment: CDR1 MNHEY and CDR2 SVGEGT. The CDR3 is 15 residues long. CDR3 nucleotide sequence: TGTGCCAGCAGTCCCATGCTGCCAGGCTTCTATGGCTACACCTTC. Its translation is CASSPMLPGFYGYTF.

The V and J genes are TRBV7-2 and TRBJ2-3; 9 bases match TRBD2. Germline CDR1 SGHTA, CDR2 FQGNSA. V gave up 5 bases and J gave up 6 bases; unmatched junction bases: 12. This CDR3 has 16 residues. CDR3 protein: CASSPSGDPGRDTQYF. In nucleotides, the CDR3 is TGTGCCAGCAGCCCTAGCGGGGACCCCGGGCGGGATACGCAGTATTTT. Filled out from reference TRBV7-2 and TRBJ2-3, the complete variable domain reads GAGVSQSPSNKVTEKGKDVELRCDPISGHTALYWYRQSLGQGLEFLIYFQGNSAPDKSGLPSDRFSAERTGGSVSTLTIQRTQQEDSAVYLCASSPSGDPGRDTQYFGPGTRLTVL.

CDR3 amino acids: CASSLLTSGGGWAKNIQYF. Here the CDR3 DNA reads TGTGCCAGCAGCTTGTTGACTAGCGGGGGAGGTTGGGCCAAAAACATTCAGTACTTC. This sequence joins TRBV5-5 and TRBJ2-4, with 12 bases aligning to TRBD2. V trimming: 1 base; J trimming: 1 base; junction bases outside the gene matches: 9. From germline, CDR1 is SGHKS and CDR2 YYEKEE (reference sequence). The CDR3 contains 19 residues.

This chain links TRBV11-2 with TRBJ2-1, with 10 nucleotides matching TRBD2. Germline values: CDR1 SGHAT, CDR2 FQNNGV. Germline trimming cut 5 bases from V and 9 bases from J; bases unmatched to any gene: 7. CDR3 length equals 14 residues. DNA for the CDR3: TGTGCCAGCAGCATTACCGGGACTAGCGCTGAGCAGTTCTTC. It yields the protein CASSITGTSAEQFF.

V and J are TRBV5-1 and TRBJ1-2, with unresolved D. The CDR3 length is 13 residues. CDR1 is SGHRS, CDR2 YFSETQ, per germline. V shed 4 bases and J shed 5 bases, with 12 bases lying between them. As DNA, the CDR3 is TGCGCCAGCAGCCCTGGGTTCGGGTATGGCTACACCTTC. This translates into CASSPGFGYGYTF.

This chain joins TRBV6-5 and TRBJ1-4; 10 bases match TRBD1. V lost 6 bases, J lost 6 bases, and 7 bases stayed unmatched. The CDR3 is 15 residues long. In germline, CDR1 is MNHEY, CDR2 SVGAGI. CDR3 residues: CASSSYGTGDEKLFF. CDR3 coding DNA: TGTGCCAGCAGCTCCTACGGGACAGGGGATGAAAAACTGTTTTTT.

V usage is TRBV7-9 and J usage is TRBJ1-2; 8 positions match TRBD1. CDR3 length: 14 residues. The V gene's germline CDR1 is SEHNR and CDR2 FQNEAQ (reference sequence). V lost 5 bases and J lost 4; bases outside the gene matches: 6. The CDR3, as DNA: TGTGCCAGCAGCGGTTGGGACAGGAGCTATGGCTACACCTTC. Translated: CASSGWDRSYGYTF.

This rearrangement joins TRBV2 to TRBJ2-7; 9 nucleotides line up with TRBD2. Trimming at V came to 7 bases and at J to 2 bases, leaving 6 bases not matched to a gene. Per the germline V gene, CDR1 is SNHLY and CDR2 is FYNNEI. The CDR3 extends over 14 amino acids. DNA for the CDR3: TGTGCCAGCAAATGGACTAGCGCTACCTACGAGCAGTACTTC. As protein: CASKWTSATYEQYF.

The chain combines TRBV13 with TRBJ1-1, with D unclear. The CDR3 runs to 14 residues. V was trimmed by 2 bases and J by 4 bases, leaving 11 bases between them. The germline CDR1 and CDR2 sequences are PRHDT and FYEKMQ (reference sequence). DNA of the CDR3: TGTGCCAGCAGCTTAATAGGTGCGGGCACTGAAGCTTTCTTT. It codes for CASSLIGAGTEAFF.

The CDR3 sequence is CASSPPGDSINTGDTEAFF. The DNA of the CDR3 is TGTGCCAGCTCACCACCGGGGGACAGTATTAATACGGGGGACACTGAAGCTTTCTTT. This chain uses TRBV18 with TRBJ1-1, with TRBD1 identical over 7 bases. J lost 3 bases, V lost 0 bases, and 16 bases had no gene match. Per germline, CDR1 KGHSH and CDR2 LQKENI. The CDR3 length is 19 residues.

This rearrangement joins TRBV6-1 to TRBJ2-7; D call uncertain. V lost 2 bases, J lost 1 base, and 6 bases lay in between. Germline V gene sequence: CDR1 MNHNS, CDR2 SASEGT. CDR3 length: 13 residues. The CDR3 loop is CASSESISYEQYF. The CDR3 nucleotides are TGTGCCAGCAGTGAATCTATTTCCTACGAGCAGTACTTC.

In nucleotides, the CDR3 is TGCGCCAGCAGCCAGTACACCTCCTACGAGCAGTACTTC. It codes for CASSQYTSYEQYF. The gene calls are TRBV4-1 and TRBJ2-7, with D hard to call. Germline V gene data show CDR1 as MGHRA and CDR2 as YSYEKL. This CDR3 has 13 amino acids. V was clipped by 3 bases and J by 0 bases, with 6 bases between them.

In its sample, this clone was seen once. This rearrangement joins TRBV6-2 or TRBV6-3 to TRBJ2-1; 9 bases fit TRBD1. J gave up 6 bases and V 6 bases, and 9 bases lay outside the gene matches. The CDR3 length is 15 residues. Germline V lookup: CDR1 MNHEY, CDR2 SVGEGT. CDR3 sequence reads: CASSPGQGRRNEQFF. The CDR3 DNA reads TGTGCCAGCAGCCCGGGACAGGGTCGCCGCAATGAGCAGTTCTTC.

CDR3 loop: CASSRQGRNEQYF. The CDR3 DNA is TGTGCCAGCAGTAGACAGGGTAGGAACGAGCAGTACTTC. The chain recombines TRBV12-3 or TRBV12-4 with TRBJ2-7, with 7 bases fitting TRBD1. This CDR3 region has 13 residues. Trimming cost V 5 bases and J 5 bases; bases outside gene matches: 6.

V is TRBV6-6 and J is TRBJ1-5, with D possibly being TRBD1 (5 bases). The V end was cut by 4 bases, the J end by 9 bases, with 16 bases between. The CDR3 runs to 14 residues. Germline lookup yields CDR1 MNHNY and CDR2 SVGAGI (reference sequence). CDR3 loop: CASSSPGSLRPQHF. CDR3 bases: TGTGCCAGCAGTTCCCCAGGGTCCCTTCGGCCCCAGCATTTT.

The chain combines TRBV5-5 with TRBJ2-7, with TRBD1 identical over 8 bases. The junction had 9 bases not matched to a gene; V was cut back by 4 bases and J by 3 bases. CDR1 SGHKS and CDR2 YYEKEE come from the germline V gene (reference sequence). The CDR3 consists of 15 residues. The CDR3, as DNA: TGTGCCAGCAGCCCTGTTCCGGACAGGGTCTACGAGCAGTACTTC. Translated: CASSPVPDRVYEQYF.

V usage is TRBV5-1 and J usage is TRBJ1-2; possibly TRBD1 for D (6 bases). The CDR3 runs to 14 residues. Trimming took off 4 bases at V and 2 bases at J, with 12 bases between the two ends. The germline V gene encodes CDR1 SGHRS and CDR2 YFSETQ. The CDR3 here is CASSGGANNYGYTF. The DNA for the CDR3 is TGCGCCAGCAGCGGGGGGGCGAACAACTATGGCTACACCTTC.

The V and J genes are TRBV5-1 and TRBJ2-6; TRBD1 aligns across 9 bases. Germline V gene lookup returns CDR1 SGHRS and CDR2 YFSETQ. This CDR3 is 17 amino acids long. J was trimmed by 0 bases and V by 1 base; bases with no gene match: 2. The CDR3 loop reads CASSLLTGGSGANVLTF. CDR3 DNA sequence: TGCGCCAGCAGCTTGTTGACAGGGGGCTCTGGGGCCAACGTCCTGACTTTC.

The V call is TRBV6-5, the J call TRBJ1-6; D is undetermined. Deletions cut 2 bases from V and 1 base from J, with 9 bases between. Germline CDR1 is MNHEY and CDR2 is SVGAGI. CDR3 size: 16 residues. The CDR3 DNA is TGTGCCAGCAGTTACCGCGGGGAATCCTATAATTCACCCCTCCACTTT. This gives the protein CASSYRGESYNSPLHF.

This chain links TRBV7-9 with TRBJ2-1; weak D call: TRBD2 (5 bases). The germline V gene encodes CDR1 SEHNR and CDR2 FQNEAQ (reference sequence). V lost 5 bases and J lost 2, with 10 bases in between. The length of the CDR3 is 14 residues. The CDR3 sequence: CASSHPGTYNEQFF. The CDR3 DNA is TGTGCCAGCAGCCATCCCGGGACCTACAATGAGCAGTTCTTC.

The chain joins TRBV7-9 to TRBJ1-2; 7 nucleotides align to TRBD1. J lost 4 bases, V lost 3 bases, and 2 bases had no gene match. There are 13 residues in the CDR3. Germline CDR1 is SEHNR and CDR2 is FQNEAQ (reference sequence). CDR3 sequence: CASSFGTAYGYTF. CDR3 in DNA: TGTGCCAGCAGCTTCGGGACAGCCTATGGCTACACCTTC.